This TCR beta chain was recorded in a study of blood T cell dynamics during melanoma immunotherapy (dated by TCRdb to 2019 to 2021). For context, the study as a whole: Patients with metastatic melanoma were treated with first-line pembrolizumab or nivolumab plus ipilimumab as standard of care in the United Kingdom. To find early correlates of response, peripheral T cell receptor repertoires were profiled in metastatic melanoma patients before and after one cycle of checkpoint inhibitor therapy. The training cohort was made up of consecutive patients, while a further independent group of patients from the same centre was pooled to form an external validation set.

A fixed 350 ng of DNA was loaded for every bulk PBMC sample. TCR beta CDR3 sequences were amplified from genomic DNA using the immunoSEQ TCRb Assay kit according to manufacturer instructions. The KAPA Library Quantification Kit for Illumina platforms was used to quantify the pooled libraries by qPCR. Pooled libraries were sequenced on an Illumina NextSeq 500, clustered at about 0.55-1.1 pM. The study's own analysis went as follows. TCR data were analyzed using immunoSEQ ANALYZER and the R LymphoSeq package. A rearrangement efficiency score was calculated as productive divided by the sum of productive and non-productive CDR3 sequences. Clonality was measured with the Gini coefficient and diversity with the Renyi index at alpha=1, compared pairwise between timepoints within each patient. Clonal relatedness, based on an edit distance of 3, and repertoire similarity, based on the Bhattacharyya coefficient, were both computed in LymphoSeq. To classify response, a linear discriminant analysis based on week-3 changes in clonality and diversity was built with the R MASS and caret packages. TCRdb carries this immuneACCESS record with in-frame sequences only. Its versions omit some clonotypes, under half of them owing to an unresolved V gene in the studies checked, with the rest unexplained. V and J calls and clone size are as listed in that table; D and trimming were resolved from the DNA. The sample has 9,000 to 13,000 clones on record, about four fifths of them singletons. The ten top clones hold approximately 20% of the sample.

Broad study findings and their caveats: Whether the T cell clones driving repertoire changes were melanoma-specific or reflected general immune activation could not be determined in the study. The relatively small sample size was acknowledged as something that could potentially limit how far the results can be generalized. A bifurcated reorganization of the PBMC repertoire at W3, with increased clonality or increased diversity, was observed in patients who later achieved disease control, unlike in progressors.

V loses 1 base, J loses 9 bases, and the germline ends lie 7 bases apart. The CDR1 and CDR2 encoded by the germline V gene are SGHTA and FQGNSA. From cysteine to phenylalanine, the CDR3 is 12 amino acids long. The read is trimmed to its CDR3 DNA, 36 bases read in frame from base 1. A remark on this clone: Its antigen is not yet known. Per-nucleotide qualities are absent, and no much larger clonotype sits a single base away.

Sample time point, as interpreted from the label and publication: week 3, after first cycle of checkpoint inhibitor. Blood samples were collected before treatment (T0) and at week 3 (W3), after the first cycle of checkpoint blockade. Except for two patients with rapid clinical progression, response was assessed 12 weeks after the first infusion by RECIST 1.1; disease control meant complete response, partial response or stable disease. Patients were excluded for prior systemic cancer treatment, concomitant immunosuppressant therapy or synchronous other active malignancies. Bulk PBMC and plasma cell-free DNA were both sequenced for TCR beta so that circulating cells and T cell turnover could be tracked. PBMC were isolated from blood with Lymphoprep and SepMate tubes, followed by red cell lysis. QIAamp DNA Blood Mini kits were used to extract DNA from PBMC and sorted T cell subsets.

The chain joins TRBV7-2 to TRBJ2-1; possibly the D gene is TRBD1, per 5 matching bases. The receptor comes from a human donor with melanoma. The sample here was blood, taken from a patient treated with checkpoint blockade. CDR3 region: CASSLEGAEQFF. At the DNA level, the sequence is TGTGCCAGCAGCTTAGAAGGGGCTGAGCAGTTCTTC. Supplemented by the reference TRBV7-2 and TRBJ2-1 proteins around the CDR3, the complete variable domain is GAGVSQSPSNKVTEKGKDVELRCDPISGHTALYWYRQSLGQGLEFLIYFQGNSAPDKSGLPSDRFSAERTGGSVSTLTIQRTQQEDSAVYLCASSLEGAEQFFGPGTRLTVL.